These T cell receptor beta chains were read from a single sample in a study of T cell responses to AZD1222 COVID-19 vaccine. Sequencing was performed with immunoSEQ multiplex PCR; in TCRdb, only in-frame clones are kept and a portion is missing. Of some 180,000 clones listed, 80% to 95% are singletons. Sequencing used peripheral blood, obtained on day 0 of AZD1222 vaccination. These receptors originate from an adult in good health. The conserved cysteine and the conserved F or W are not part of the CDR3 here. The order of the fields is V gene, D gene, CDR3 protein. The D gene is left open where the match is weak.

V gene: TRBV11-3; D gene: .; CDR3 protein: ASSVGWDTQY
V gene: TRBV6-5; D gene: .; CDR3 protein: ASTRDMSYNEQF
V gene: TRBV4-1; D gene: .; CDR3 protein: ASSQGGDGRGGYT
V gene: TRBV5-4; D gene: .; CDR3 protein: ASSSPQIYEQY
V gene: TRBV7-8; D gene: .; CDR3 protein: ASSTRDGPYGYT
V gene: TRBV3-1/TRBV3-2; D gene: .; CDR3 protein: ASSRNRVQQPQH
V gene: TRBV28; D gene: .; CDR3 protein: ASRGGSENTEAF
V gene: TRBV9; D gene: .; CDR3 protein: ASSAQGDGNTEAF
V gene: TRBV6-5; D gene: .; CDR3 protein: ASSFGARRSEAF
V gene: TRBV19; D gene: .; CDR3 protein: ASFRPLDNEAF
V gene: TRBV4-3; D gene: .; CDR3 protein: ASSQNSGSRGRAQ
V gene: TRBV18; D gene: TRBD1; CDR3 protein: ASSPRQGDYGYT
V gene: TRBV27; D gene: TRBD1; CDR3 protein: ASSLSQGARGYT
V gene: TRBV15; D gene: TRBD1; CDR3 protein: ATSREDREYGYT
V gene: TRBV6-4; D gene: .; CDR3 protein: ASTTTGGGHLNDWYGYT
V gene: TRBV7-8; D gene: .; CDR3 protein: ASSLASGLF
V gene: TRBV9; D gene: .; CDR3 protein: ASSVGVRSTTYEQY
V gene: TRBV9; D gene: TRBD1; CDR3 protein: ASSVADRGGEQY
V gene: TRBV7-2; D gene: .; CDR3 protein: ASSSPPGIDTQY
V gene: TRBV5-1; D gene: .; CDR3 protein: ASSLEEGGPYYGYT
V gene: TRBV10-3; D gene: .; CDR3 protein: AISEFPEGGELF
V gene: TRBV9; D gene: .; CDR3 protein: ASSVGQGGAF
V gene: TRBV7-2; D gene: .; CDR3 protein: ASSPRLSGAIYEQY
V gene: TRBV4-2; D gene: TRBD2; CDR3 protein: ASSLSGAGGHNEQF
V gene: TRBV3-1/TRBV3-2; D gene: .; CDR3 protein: ASSRMGGNQETQY
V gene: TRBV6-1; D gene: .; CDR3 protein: ASSERGQGTEAF
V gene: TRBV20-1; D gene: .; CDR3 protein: SASSGNSYEQY
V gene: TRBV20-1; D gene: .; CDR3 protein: SALLETQY
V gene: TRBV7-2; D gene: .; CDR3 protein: ASSLGLGSYNEQF
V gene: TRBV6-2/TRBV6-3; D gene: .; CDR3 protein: ASSYSQGLRTEAF
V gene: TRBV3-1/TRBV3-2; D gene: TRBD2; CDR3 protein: ASSQGGTSGGYEQY
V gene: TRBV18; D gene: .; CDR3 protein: ASSPPGEETQY
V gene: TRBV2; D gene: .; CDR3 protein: ASSIDGNYGYT
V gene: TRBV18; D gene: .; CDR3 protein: ASSLTLSGATEAF
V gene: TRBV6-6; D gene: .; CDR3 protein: ASTPGSASQPQH
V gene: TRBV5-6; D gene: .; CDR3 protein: ASSTPWGDSRNTEAF
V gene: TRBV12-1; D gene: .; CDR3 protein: ASGAEGLCSPLH
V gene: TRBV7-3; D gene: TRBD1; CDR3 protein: ASSLGGGGETQY
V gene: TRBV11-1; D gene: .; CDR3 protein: ASSEEGPLYEQY
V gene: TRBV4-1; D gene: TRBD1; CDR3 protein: ASSQPGTENTEAF
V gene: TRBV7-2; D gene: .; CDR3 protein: ASSSVSLYEQY
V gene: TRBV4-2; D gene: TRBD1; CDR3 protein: ASSPGTGETQY
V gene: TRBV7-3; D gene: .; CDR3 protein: ASSLTSQGQSNYGYT
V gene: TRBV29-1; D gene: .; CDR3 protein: SVEPLGPNYGYT
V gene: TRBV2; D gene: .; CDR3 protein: ASTLGGASYGYT
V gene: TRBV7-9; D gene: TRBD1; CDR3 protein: ASSLEGTGNSPLH
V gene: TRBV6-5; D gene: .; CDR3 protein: ASSYFWGGGQPQH
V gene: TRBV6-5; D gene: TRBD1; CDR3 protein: ASSPTGTANTEAF
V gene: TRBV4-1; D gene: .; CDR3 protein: ASSQRTEQPQH
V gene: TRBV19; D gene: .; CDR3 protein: ASSRGTTYNEQF
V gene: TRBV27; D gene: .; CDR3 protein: ASSFQGYGYT